What follows are 22 T cell receptor beta chains derived from one specimen sequenced in a study of control samples from healthy donors and cancer patients. Profiled with immunoSEQ multiplex PCR; TCRdb holds only in-frame clones, not every one. The top ten clones hold more than 1.5% of a sample with some 130,000 clones, 85% to 95% of them seen once. The sample taken for sequencing was PBMCs. These receptors were collected from a man aged 50 to 59 with head and neck cancer.

This chain connects TRBV21-1 to TRBJ2-2; the table's D call TRBD2 went unverified against the DNA. TRBV21-1 is given as a pseudogene. The CDR3 loop spans 14 amino acids. The DNA for the CDR3 is TGTGCCAGCAGCAAAGCCGGGTCCCCCTCGGAGCTGTTTTTT. This encodes CASSKAGSPSELFF.

J is TRBJ1-4 and V is TRBV30; D uncertain. Germline V gives CDR1 GTSNPN, CDR2 SVGIG (reference sequence). The CDR3 has 15 residues. The ends were cut back, 1 base at V and 7 bases at J, with 16 bases in the middle. This CDR3 is CAWSGRIGAPEKLFF. As DNA, the CDR3 is TGTGCCTGGAGTGGCCGCATAGGCGCACCTGAAAAACTGTTTTTT. Filled out from reference TRBV30 and TRBJ1-4, the complete variable domain reads SQTIHQWPATLVQPVGSPLSLECTVEGTSNPNLYWYRQAAGRGLQLLFYSVGIGQISSEVPQNLSASRPQDRQFILSSKKLLLSDSGFYLCAWSGRIGAPEKLFFGSGTQLSVL.

The chain employs TRBV7-3 and TRBJ2-5, with D unresolved. There are 13 residues in the CDR3. Germline loops: CDR1 SGHTA, CDR2 FQGTGA. V was trimmed by 2 bases and J by 7 bases, leaving 11 bases between them. CDR3 in amino acids: CASSLGTPGTQYF. The DNA for the CDR3 is TGTGCCAGCAGCTTAGGAACCCCGGGGACCCAGTACTTC.

The chain recombines TRBV30 with TRBJ2-3; 8 bases fit TRBD1. The CDR3 has 14 residues. V lost 2 bases to trimming and J lost 7 bases; unmatched junction nucleotides: 8. Germline V gene data show CDR1 as GTSNPN and CDR2 as SVGIG (reference sequence). The chain's CDR3 is CAWSTRTGRNTQYF. CDR3 bases: TGTGCCTGGAGTACCAGGACAGGGCGAAATACGCAGTATTTT. The full variable domain, its missing parts supplied by reference TRBV30 and TRBJ2-3, is SQTIHQWPATLVQPVGSPLSLECTVEGTSNPNLYWYRQAAGRGLQLLFYSVGIGQISSEVPQNLSASRPQDRQFILSSKKLLLSDSGFYLCAWSTRTGRNTQYFGPGTRLTVL.

The chain couples TRBV18 to TRBJ1-3, with D unresolved. Germline V gives CDR1 KGHSH, CDR2 LQKENI. The CDR3 extends over 13 amino acids. Trimming cost V 6 bases and J 0 bases, with 6 bases left between them. The CDR3 protein is CASSGASGNTIYF. CDR3 nucleotides: TGTGCCAGCTCGGGAGCCTCTGGAAACACCATATATTTT.

The chain couples TRBV9 to TRBJ2-5, with TRBD1 identical over 7 bases. CDR3 size: 14 residues. Unmatched junction bases numbered 4, after V lost 3 bases and J lost 2 bases. Looked up from germline, CDR1 is SGDLS and CDR2 is YYNGEE. The chain's CDR3 is CASSGGDSQETQYF. The DNA for the CDR3 is TGTGCCAGCAGCGGAGGGGACAGTCAAGAGACCCAGTACTTC.

Here the CDR3 reads CAISPGLAGNTGELFF. The CDR3 coding sequence is TGTGCCATCAGTCCGGGACTAGCGGGGAACACCGGGGAGCTGTTTTTT. The gene calls are TRBV10-3 and TRBJ2-2; TRBD2 matches 12 bases. CDR1 ENHRY and CDR2 SYGVKD come from the germline V gene. The CDR3 spans 16 residues. V was clipped by 5 bases and J by 1 base; unmatched bases: 2.

This sequence joins TRBV6-2 or TRBV6-3 and TRBJ2-5; either TRBD1 or TRBD2 may supply D (6 bases each). V was cut by 5 bases and J by 1 base, with 17 bases left in between. There are 16 residues in the CDR3. Germline-derived CDR1 and CDR2 are MNHEY and SVGEGT. In nucleotides, the CDR3 is TGTGCCAGCAGTAAGCGGGTGAGACAGGTCCAAGAGACCCAGTACTTC. Protein sequence: CASSKRVRQVQETQYF.

The chain couples TRBV18 to TRBJ1-1, with a weak D call TRBD1 (6 bases). The CDR3 totals 17 residues. Trimming took 2 bases from V and 5 from J, leaving 21 bases between them. Germline assignment: CDR1 KGHSH and CDR2 LQKENI. The CDR3: CASSPLSQGSRGTEAFF. CDR3 bases: TGTGCCAGCTCACCATTGTCCCAGGGGAGTAGAGGGACTGAAGCTTTCTTT.

A single count supports this clone. The J gene is TRBJ1-1, the V gene TRBV27; D is unresolved. CDR1 is MNHEY and CDR2 is SMNVEV in the germline V gene (reference sequence). V was shortened by 5 bases and J by 2 bases, with 9 bases between the two germline ends. The CDR3 has 13 residues. CDR3 amino acids: CASSLPGNTEAFF. CDR3 nucleotide sequence: TGTGCCAGCAGTCTACCGGGTAACACTGAAGCTTTCTTT.

This clone was recorded only once. The chain has TRBV27 and TRBJ1-2, with D possibly matching TRBD1 (6 bases). Germline CDR1 MNHEY, CDR2 SMNVEV (reference sequence). V lost 3 bases to trimming and J lost 4 bases, with 12 bases between them. The CDR3 extends over 14 amino acids. CDR3: CASSFSGDTYGYTF. The CDR3 coding sequence is TGTGCCAGCAGTTTCTCAGGGGATACCTATGGCTACACCTTC.

The chain has TRBV9 and TRBJ2-1; D is perhaps TRBD1 or TRBD2 (6 bases each). CDR1 is SGDLS and CDR2 is YYNGEE in the germline V gene. The CDR3 is made up of 16 amino acids. V lost 3 bases and J 6 bases, leaving 19 bases between the germline ends. CDR3 residues: CASSESGGSWANEQFF. CDR3 sequence (DNA): TGTGCCAGCAGCGAATCCGGGGGCAGTTGGGCCAATGAGCAGTTCTTC. Full variable domain (missing parts from reference TRBV9 and TRBJ2-1): DSGVTQTPKHLITATGQRVTLRCSPRSGDLSVYWYQQSLDQGLQFLIQYYNGEERAKGNILERFSAQQFPDLHSELNLSSLELGDSALYFCASSESGGSWANEQFFGPGTRLTVL.

The chain recombines TRBV7-9 with TRBJ2-3, with D perhaps TRBD1 (6 bases). The germline V and J ends were trimmed by 10 bases and 2 bases, with 19 bases remaining between them. This CDR3 is 15 amino acids long. CDR1 is SEHNR, CDR2 FQNEAQ, per germline (reference sequence). CDR3 sequence reads: CAIVPTGALTDTQYF. CDR3 bases: TGTGCCATTGTCCCGACAGGAGCCCTCACAGATACGCAGTATTTT.

This chain links TRBV2 with TRBJ1-4; D remains unclear. The CDR3 consists of 11 residues. V lost 4 bases, J lost 7 bases, and 4 bases lay in between. Germline CDR1 is SNHLY and CDR2 is FYNNEI. The CDR3 DNA reads TGTGCCAGCAGTGTGGGTGAAAAACTGTTTTTT. It yields the protein CASSVGEKLFF.

The chain has TRBV30 and TRBJ2-7; tentatively, D is TRBD1 (6 bases). The length of the CDR3 is 13 residues. Deletions cut 0 bases from V and 6 bases from J, with 12 bases between. The germline gives CDR1 GTSNPN, CDR2 SVGIG (reference sequence). Here the CDR3 DNA reads TGTGCCTGGAGTGTAACAGGGTCCGGCGAGCAGTACTTC. Its translation: CAWSVTGSGEQYF.

The gene calls are TRBV30 and TRBJ1-1; D gene ambiguous. The CDR3 has 15 amino acids. V was pared by 2 bases and J by 1 base, with 14 bases between. The germline V gene has CDR1 GTSNPN and CDR2 SVGIG (reference sequence). The CDR3 is CAWSFLVRKNTEAFF. The CDR3 coding sequence is TGTGCCTGGAGTTTTCTGGTGCGGAAGAACACTGAAGCTTTCTTT.

V and J are TRBV18 and TRBJ1-4, with D hard to call. The germline V gene has CDR1 KGHSH and CDR2 LQKENI. V lost 0 bases to trimming and J lost 5 bases, with 10 bases between them. The CDR3 is 15 amino acids. CDR3: CASSPPRAVNEKLFF. The CDR3 DNA follows: TGTGCCAGCTCACCACCTAGGGCAGTGAATGAAAAACTGTTTTTT.

The gene calls are TRBV27 and TRBJ2-5; possible D gene TRBD2, 5 bases. CDR3 length: 13 amino acids. In germline, CDR1 is MNHEY, CDR2 SMNVEV (reference sequence). The germline V and J ends were trimmed by 4 bases and 3 bases, with 9 bases remaining between them. In DNA, the CDR3 is TGTGCCAGCAGTTCATGGACTGAAGAGACCCAGTACTTC. Protein: CASSSWTEETQYF.

The chain joins TRBV2 to TRBJ2-7, with 7 nucleotides matching TRBD1. The germline V gene encodes CDR1 SNHLY and CDR2 FYNNEI. This CDR3 comprises 13 residues. The J segment lost 4 bases and the V segment lost 6 bases, leaving 6 bases of the junction unmatched. CDR3 in DNA: TGTGCCAGCAGCGGGACAGACCGGTACGAGCAGTACTTC. Its translation is CASSGTDRYEQYF.

The V call is TRBV15, the J call TRBJ2-7, with D perhaps matching TRBD2 (6 bases). Germline CDR1 is LNHNV and CDR2 is YYDKDF (reference sequence). The CDR3 contains 14 residues. Trimming removed 5 bases at V and 0 bases at J, with 11 bases between. Here the CDR3 reads CATSVRLGSYEQYF. CDR3 in DNA: TGTGCCACCAGCGTCCGACTAGGCTCCTACGAGCAGTACTTC.

The chain employs TRBV5-4 and TRBJ2-3; D might be TRBD1 (5 bases). The CDR3 extends over 16 amino acids. V lost 1 base, J lost 2 bases, and 14 bases lay in between. Germline CDR1 and CDR2: SGHNT and YYREEE (reference sequence). The CDR3 DNA follows: TGTGCCAGCAGCTTGCAACCAGGGTCGGTCACAGATACGCAGTATTTT. Translating it yields CASSLQPGSVTDTQYF.

This chain links TRBV9 with TRBJ2-3, with D perhaps matching TRBD2 (6 bases). The germline CDR1 and CDR2 sequences are SGDLS and YYNGEE. V lost 1 base and J lost 4, with 13 bases in between. The CDR3 extends over 15 amino acids. In nucleotides, the CDR3 is TGTGCCAGCAGCGTACTTCCCGGGGGATCAGATACGCAGTATTTT. Its protein product is CASSVLPGGSDTQYF.